This T cell receptor (beta chain) was identified in a study of blood T cell repertoires in COVID-19. Assay: immunoSEQ multiplex PCR; the TCRdb copy retains only in-frame clones and omits some. The sample has about 54,000 clones, roughly 80% seen once. The CDR3 runs 13 residues. With V trimmed by 5 bases and J by 5 bases, 6 bases remained unmatched. Germline-derived CDR1 and CDR2 are SGHNT and YYREEE (reference sequence). The specimen sequenced was peripheral blood. This clonotype was sampled from a human donor in a cohort sampled during active or convalescent COVID-19. The gene calls are TRBV5-4 and TRBJ1-2; the match to TRBD1 covers 7 bases. The DNA of the CDR3 is TGTGCCAGCAGACCTCAGGGGGAGTATGGCTACACCTTC. As protein: CASRPQGEYGYTF. Together with reference TRBV5-4 and TRBJ1-2, the CDR3 gives the full variable domain: ETGVTQSPTHLIKTRGQQVTLRCSSQSGHNTVSWYQQALGQGPQFIFQYYREEENGRGNFPPRFSGLQFPNYSSELNVNALELDDSALYLCASRPQGEYGYTFGSGTRLTVV.